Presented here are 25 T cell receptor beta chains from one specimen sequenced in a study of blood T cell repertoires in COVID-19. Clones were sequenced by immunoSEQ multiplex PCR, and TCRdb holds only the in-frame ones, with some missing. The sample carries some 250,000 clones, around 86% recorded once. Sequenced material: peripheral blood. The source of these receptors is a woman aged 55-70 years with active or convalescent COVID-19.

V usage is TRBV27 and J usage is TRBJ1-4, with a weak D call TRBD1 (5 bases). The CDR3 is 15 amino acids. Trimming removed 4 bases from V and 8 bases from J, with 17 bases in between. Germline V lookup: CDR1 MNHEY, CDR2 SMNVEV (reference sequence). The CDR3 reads CASSSYRLPGEKLFF. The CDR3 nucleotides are TGTGCCAGCAGTTCCTACCGATTGCCAGGGGAAAAACTGTTTTTT.

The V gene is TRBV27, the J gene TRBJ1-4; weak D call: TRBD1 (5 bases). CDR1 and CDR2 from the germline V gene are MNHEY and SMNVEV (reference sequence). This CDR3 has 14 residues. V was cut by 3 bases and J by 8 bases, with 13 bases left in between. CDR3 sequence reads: CASSFSGGVEKLFF. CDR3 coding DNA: TGTGCCAGCAGTTTTTCCGGGGGAGTAGAAAAACTGTTTTTT.

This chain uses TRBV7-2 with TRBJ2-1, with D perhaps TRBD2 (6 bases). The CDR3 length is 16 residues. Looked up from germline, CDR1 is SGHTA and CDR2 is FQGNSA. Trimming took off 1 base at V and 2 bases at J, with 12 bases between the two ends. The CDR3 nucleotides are TGTGCCAGCAGCTTAGAGGCGGGGCGAACCTACAATGAGCAGTTCTTC. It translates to CASSLEAGRTYNEQFF.

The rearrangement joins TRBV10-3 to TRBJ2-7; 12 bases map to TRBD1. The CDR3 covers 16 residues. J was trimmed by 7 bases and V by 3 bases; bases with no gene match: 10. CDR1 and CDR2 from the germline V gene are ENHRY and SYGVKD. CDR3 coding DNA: TGTGCCATCAGTGAACCGTTGGGGACAGGGGGCAAGGAGCAGTACTTC. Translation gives CAISEPLGTGGKEQYF.

The DNA for the CDR3 is TGTGCCAGCAGTTACAGGGGGTGGCAGCCCCAGCATTTT. It codes for CASSYRGWQPQHF. The chain has TRBV6-2 or TRBV6-3 and TRBJ1-5; D might be TRBD1 (6 bases). The CDR3 consists of 13 residues. Trimming cost V 2 bases and J 7 bases, with 9 bases left between them. Germline values: CDR1 MNHEY, CDR2 SVGEGT.

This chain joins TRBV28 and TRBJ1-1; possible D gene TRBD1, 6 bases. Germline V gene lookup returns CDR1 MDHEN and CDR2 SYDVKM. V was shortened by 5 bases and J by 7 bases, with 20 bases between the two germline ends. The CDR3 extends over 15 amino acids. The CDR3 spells CASSPPVAQGREAFF. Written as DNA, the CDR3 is TGTGCCAGCAGTCCCCCGGTGGCCCAGGGGCGTGAAGCTTTCTTT. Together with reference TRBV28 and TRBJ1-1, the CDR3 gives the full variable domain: DVKVTQSSRYLVKRTGEKVFLECVQDMDHENMFWYRQDPGLGLRLIYFSYDVKMKEKGDIPEGYSVSREKKERFSLILESASTNQTSMYLCASSPPVAQGREAFFGQGTRLTVV.

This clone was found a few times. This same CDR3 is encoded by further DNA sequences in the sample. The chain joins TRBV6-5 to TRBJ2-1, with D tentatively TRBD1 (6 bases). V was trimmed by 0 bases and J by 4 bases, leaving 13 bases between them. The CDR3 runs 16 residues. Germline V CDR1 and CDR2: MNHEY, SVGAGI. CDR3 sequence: CASSYSTGGLYNEQFF. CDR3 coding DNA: TGTGCCAGCAGTTACTCGACTGGGGGCTTATACAATGAGCAGTTCTTC.

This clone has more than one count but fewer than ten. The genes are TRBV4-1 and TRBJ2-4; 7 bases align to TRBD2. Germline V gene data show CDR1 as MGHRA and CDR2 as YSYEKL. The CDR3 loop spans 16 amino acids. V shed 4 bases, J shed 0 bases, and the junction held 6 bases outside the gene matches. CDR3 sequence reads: CASSRERGLAKNIQYF. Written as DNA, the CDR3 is TGCGCCAGCAGCCGAGAGCGGGGCCTAGCCAAAAACATTCAGTACTTC.

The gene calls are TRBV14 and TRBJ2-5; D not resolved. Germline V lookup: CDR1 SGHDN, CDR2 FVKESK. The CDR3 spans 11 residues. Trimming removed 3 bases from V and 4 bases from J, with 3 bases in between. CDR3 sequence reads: CASSQRETQYF. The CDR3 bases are TGTGCCAGCAGCCAGAGAGAGACCCAGTACTTC.

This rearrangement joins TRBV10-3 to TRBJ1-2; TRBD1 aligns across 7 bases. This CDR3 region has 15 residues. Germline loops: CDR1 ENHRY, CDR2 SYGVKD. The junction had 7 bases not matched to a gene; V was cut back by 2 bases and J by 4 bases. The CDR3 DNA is TGTGCCATCAGTGAGCGAACAGGGGTTCGCTATGGCTACACCTTC. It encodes CAISERTGVRYGYTF.

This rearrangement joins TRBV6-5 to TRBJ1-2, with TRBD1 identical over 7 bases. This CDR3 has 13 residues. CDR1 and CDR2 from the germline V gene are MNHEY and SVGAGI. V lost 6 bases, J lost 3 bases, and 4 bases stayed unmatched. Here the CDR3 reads CASRTGLDYGYTF. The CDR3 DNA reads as TGTGCCAGCAGGACAGGGTTAGACTATGGCTACACCTTC.

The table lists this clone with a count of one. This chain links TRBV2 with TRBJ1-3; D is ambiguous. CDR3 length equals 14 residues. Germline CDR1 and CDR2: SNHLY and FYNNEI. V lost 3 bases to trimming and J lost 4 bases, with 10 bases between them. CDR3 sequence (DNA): TGTGCCAGCAGTGACCTCCAGGTCGGAAACACCATATATTTT. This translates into CASSDLQVGNTIYF.

CDR3 sequence reads: CASSYGTSGEADTQYF. CDR3 coding DNA: TGTGCCAGCAGTTACGGGACTAGCGGGGAGGCAGATACGCAGTATTTT. The chain joins TRBV6-6 to TRBJ2-3, with 13 bases that match TRBD2. The CDR3 runs to 16 residues. From germline, CDR1 is MNHNY and CDR2 SVGAGI (reference sequence). Germline trimming cut 2 bases from V and 4 bases from J; bases unmatched to any gene: 3.

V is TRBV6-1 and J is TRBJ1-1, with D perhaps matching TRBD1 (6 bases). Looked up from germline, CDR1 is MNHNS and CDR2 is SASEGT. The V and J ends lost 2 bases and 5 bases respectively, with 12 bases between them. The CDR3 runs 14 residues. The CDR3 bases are TGTGCCAGCAGTGAATACAGGGTCGGGACTGAAGCTTTCTTT. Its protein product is CASSEYRVGTEAFF.

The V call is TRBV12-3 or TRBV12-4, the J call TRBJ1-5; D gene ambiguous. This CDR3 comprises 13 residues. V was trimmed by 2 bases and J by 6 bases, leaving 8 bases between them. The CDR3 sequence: CASSLMSGQPQHF. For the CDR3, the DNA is TGTGCCAGCAGTTTAATGTCGGGTCAGCCCCAGCATTTT.

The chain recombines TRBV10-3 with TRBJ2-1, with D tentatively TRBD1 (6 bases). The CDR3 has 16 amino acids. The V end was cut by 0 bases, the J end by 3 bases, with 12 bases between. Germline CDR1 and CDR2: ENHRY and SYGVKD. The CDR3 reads CAISESGASLYNEQFF. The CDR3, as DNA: TGTGCCATCAGTGAGTCGGGGGCTAGCCTCTACAATGAGCAGTTCTTC.

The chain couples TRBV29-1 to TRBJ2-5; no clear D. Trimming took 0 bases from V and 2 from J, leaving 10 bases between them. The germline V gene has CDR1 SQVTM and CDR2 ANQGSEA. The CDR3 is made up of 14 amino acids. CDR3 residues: CSVEDLQDQETQYF. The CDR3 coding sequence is TGCAGCGTTGAAGATTTACAAGATCAAGAGACCCAGTACTTC.

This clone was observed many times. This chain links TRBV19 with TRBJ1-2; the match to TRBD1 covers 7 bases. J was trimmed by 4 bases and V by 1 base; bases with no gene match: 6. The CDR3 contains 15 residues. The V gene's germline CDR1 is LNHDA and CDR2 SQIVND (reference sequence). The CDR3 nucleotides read TGTGCCAGTAGTATAGGCCCAGGGGGAACCTATGGCTACACCTTC. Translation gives CASSIGPGGTYGYTF. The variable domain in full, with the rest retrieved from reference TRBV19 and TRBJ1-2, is DGGITQSPKYLFRKEGQNVTLSCEQNLNHDAMYWYRQDPGQGLRLIYYSQIVNDFQKGDIAEGYSVSREKKESFPLTVTSAQKNPTAFYLCASSIGPGGTYGYTFGSGTRLTVV.

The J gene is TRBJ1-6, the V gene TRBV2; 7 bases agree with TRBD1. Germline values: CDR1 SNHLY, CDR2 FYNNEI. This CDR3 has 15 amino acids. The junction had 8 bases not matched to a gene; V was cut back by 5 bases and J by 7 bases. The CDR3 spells CASSLTTGRNSPLHF. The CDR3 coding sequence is TGTGCCAGCAGTCTAACGACAGGGAGGAATTCACCCCTCCACTTT.

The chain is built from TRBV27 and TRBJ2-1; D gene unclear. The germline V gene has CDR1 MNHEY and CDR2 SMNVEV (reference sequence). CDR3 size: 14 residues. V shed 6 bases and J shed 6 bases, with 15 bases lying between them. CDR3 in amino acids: CASSLSPFGNEQFF. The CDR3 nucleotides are TGTGCCAGCAGCCTGAGCCCCTTTGGCAATGAGCAGTTCTTC.

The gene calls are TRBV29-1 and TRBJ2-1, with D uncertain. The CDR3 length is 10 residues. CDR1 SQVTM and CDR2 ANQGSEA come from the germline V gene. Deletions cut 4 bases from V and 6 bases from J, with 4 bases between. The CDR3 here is CSVGANEQFF. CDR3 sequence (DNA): TGCAGCGTTGGGGCCAATGAGCAGTTCTTC.

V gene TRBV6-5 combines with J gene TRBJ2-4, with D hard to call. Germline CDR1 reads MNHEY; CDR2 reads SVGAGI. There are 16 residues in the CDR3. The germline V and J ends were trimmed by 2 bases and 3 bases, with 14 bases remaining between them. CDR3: CASSYLGQKDKNIQYF. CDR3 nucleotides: TGTGCCAGCAGTTACCTTGGGCAGAAGGACAAAAACATTCAGTACTTC.

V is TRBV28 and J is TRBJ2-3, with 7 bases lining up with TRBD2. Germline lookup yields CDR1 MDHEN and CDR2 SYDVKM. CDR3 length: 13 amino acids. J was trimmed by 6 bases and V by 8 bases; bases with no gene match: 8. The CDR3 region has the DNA TGTGCCAGCTACCCTAGCGGCGGCGATACGCAGTATTTT. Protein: CASYPSGGDTQYF.

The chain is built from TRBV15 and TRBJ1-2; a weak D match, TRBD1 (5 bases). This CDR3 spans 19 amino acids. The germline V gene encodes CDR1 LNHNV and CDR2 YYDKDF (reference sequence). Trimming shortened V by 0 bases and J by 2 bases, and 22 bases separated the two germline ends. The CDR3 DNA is TGTGCCACCAGCAGAGATAGTATTGGGACTGGTCTCCGAAACTATGGCTACACCTTC. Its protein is CATSRDSIGTGLRNYGYTF.

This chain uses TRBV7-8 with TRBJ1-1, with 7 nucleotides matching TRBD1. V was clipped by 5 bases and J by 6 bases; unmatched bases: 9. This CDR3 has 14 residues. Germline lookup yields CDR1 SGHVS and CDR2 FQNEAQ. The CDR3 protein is CASSPRDSLSEAFF. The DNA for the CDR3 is TGTGCCAGCAGCCCACGGGACAGTCTCTCTGAAGCTTTCTTT.